This entry lists 32 T cell receptor beta chains sequenced from one sample in a study of regulatory T cells in long-lasting Graves disease. Documented time point: persistent/refractory GD, antithyroid drugs over 5 years with positive TRAb. Preparation of the TCR library used RNA extracted from PBMCs. Combining iRepertoire HTBI primers with Arm-PCR of CDR3 regions, the authors built TCR beta libraries. TCRdb reanalysed the multiplex PCR reads using MiXCR and keeps one entry per CDR3 protein. The data show around 450,000 distinct CDR3 sequences, with roughly 21% seen just once and over 6% held by the top ten. This material consisted of peripheral blood mononuclear cells (PBMCs), taken when the disease was refractory, from a patient treated with antithyroid drugs. The receptors originated from a female donor with Graves disease.

This clonotype was seen repeatedly, ten times or more. The chain carries TRBV27 and TRBJ2-5, with D possibly being TRBD2 (6 bases). Germline V lookup: CDR1 MNHEY, CDR2 SMNVEV (reference sequence). The ends were cut back, 8 bases at V and 2 bases at J, with 27 bases in the middle. CDR3 length: 18 residues. This CDR3 is CASRSVAVQRALQETQYF. For the CDR3, the DNA is TGTGCCAGCCGCAGCGTGGCGGTCCAGCGGGCTCTACAAGAGACCCAGTACTTC.

This clonotype has more than one count but fewer than ten. The J gene is TRBJ1-4, the V gene TRBV19; TRBD1 matches 9 bases. Germline trimming cut 3 bases from V and 5 bases from J; bases unmatched to any gene: 4. CDR1 is LNHDA and CDR2 is SQIVND in the germline V gene (reference sequence). The CDR3 runs 15 residues. The CDR3 loop reads CASSIGGQGNEKLFF. CDR3 coding DNA: TGTGCCAGTAGTATCGGGGGACAGGGAAATGAAAAACTGTTTTTT.

V and J are TRBV5-1 and TRBJ1-1; D remains unclear. Trimming removed 0 bases at V and 1 base at J, with 13 bases between. Germline loops: CDR1 SGHRS, CDR2 YFSETQ. This CDR3 has 16 amino acids. Here the CDR3 DNA reads TGCGCCAGCAGCTTGGAGGCTAGGGAGACGAACACTGAAGCTTTCTTT. This codes for CASSLEARETNTEAFF.

The chain carries TRBV12-3 or TRBV12-4 and TRBJ2-7; TRBD2 matches 7 bases. The CDR3 consists of 16 residues. The trim removed 1 base at V and 1 base at J, leaving 7 bases unmatched. The CDR3 loop reads CASSLVSLAVSYEQYF. In DNA, the CDR3 is TGTGCCAGCAGTTTAGTAAGCCTAGCGGTTTCCTACGAGCAGTACTTC.

This clonotype appeared a few times. V usage is TRBV20-1 and J usage is TRBJ1-2, with 9 bases identical to TRBD1. Germline V gene sequence: CDR1 DFQATT, CDR2 SNEGSKA (reference sequence). The CDR3 spans 13 residues. With 5 bases clipped from V and 3 bases from J, the junction kept 4 bases outside the gene matches. The CDR3 loop reads CSAHRDRDYGYTF. CDR3 nucleotides: TGCAGTGCTCACCGGGACAGGGACTATGGCTACACCTTC.

This clonotype was found many times. V gene TRBV2 combines with J gene TRBJ2-2; 7 nucleotides align to TRBD1. J gave up 1 base and V 9 bases, and 5 bases lay outside the gene matches. The CDR3 covers 14 residues. Germline V gene lookup returns CDR1 SNHLY and CDR2 FYNNEI. CDR3 sequence (DNA): TGTGCCAGTTACGGGACAGAGAACACCGGGGAGCTGTTTTTT. Residues: CASYGTENTGELFF. Full variable domain (remainder filled in from reference TRBV2 and TRBJ2-2): EPEVTQTPSHQVTQMGQEVILRCVPISNHLYFYWYRQILGQKVEFLVSFYNNEISEKSEIFDDQFSVERPDGSNFTLKIRSTKLEDSAMYFCASYGTENTGELFFGEGSRLTVL.

This clonotype has ten or more counts. The chain combines TRBV11-3 with TRBJ1-1; D is ambiguous. The CDR3 has 18 residues. The V end lost 2 bases, the J end lost 1 base, and 20 bases lay between the germline ends. Germline-derived CDR1 and CDR2 are SGHNT and YENEEA. The CDR3 loop is CASSLIAFNGPANTEAFF. CDR3 nucleotide sequence: TGTGCCAGCAGCTTAATCGCCTTCAATGGGCCGGCGAACACTGAAGCTTTCTTT. The variable domain in full, completed from reference TRBV11-3 and TRBJ1-1, reads EAGVVQSPRYKIIEKKQPVAFWCNPISGHNTLYWYLQNLGQGPELLIRYENEEAVDDSQLPKDRFSAERLKGVDSTLKIQPAELGDSAVYLCASSLIAFNGPANTEAFFGQGTRLTVV.

For the CDR3, the DNA is TGTGCCAGCAGCTTGGCAAATGGTCAGCCCCAGCATTTT. It is translated as CASSLANGQPQHF. The V call is TRBV7-3, the J call TRBJ1-5, with unresolved D. V gave up 3 bases and J gave up 6 bases, with 9 bases separating them. The germline gives CDR1 SGHTA, CDR2 FQGTGA. This CDR3 is built from 13 residues.

This clonotype has a handful of counts. A single base separates this from a much larger clone, so it may be a read error. The gene calls are TRBV28 and TRBJ1-5; 7 bases align to TRBD1. The assigned J gene may be wrong: the sequence end matches TRBJ2-3 better. The germline gives CDR1 MDHEN, CDR2 SYDVKM. The CDR3 has 14 amino acids. The CDR3 loop reads CASSYDRDGQPQYF. CDR3 DNA sequence: TGTGCCAGCAGTTACGACAGGGACGGTCAGCCCCAGTATTTT.

This clonotype was detected many times. The rearrangement uses TRBV6-5 and TRBJ2-5, with D hard to call. With 2 bases removed from V and 5 bases from J, the gap between germline ends came to 15 bases. CDR3 size: 15 residues. Germline V CDR1 and CDR2: MNHEY, SVGAGI. In nucleotides, the CDR3 is TGTGCCAGCAGTTACAGCGAGGCCCCTCGGGAGACCCAGTACTTC. Translation gives CASSYSEAPRETQYF.

The table lists this clonotype with many counts. The CDR3 spells CASSRISGGGETQYF. CDR3 DNA: TGTGCCAGCAGCCGTATTAGCGGGGGAGGAGAGACCCAGTACTTC. The V gene is TRBV5-5, the J gene TRBJ2-5, with 9 bases that match TRBD2. The J segment lost 4 bases and the V segment lost 4 bases, leaving 8 bases of the junction unmatched. CDR3 length equals 15 residues. CDR1 and CDR2 (germline): SGHKS, YYEKEE (reference sequence).

This clonotype was observed many times. The J gene is TRBJ1-1, the V gene TRBV6-1, with a possible D match to TRBD1 (5 bases). The CDR3 loop spans 16 amino acids. V shed 7 bases and J shed 8 bases, with 26 bases lying between them. Germline values: CDR1 MNHNS, CDR2 SASEGT. CDR3 DNA sequence: TGTGCCAGCACCGATTTCCAGGGACCCAACTCCGGAGAAGCTTTCTTT. Protein sequence: CASTDFQGPNSGEAFF.

This clonotype appeared a few times. V and J are TRBV20-1 and TRBJ2-5; TRBD2 matches 7 bases. Germline V gene data show CDR1 as DFQATT and CDR2 as SNEGSKA (reference sequence). The CDR3 loop spans 15 amino acids. The junction had 7 bases not matched to a gene; V was cut back by 1 base and J by 2 bases. In nucleotides, the CDR3 is TGCAGTGCTAGAGTAGGGGACTACTTACAAGAGACCCAGTACTTC. Translating it yields CSARVGDYLQETQYF.

This clonotype was observed many times. The chain joins TRBV12-5 to TRBJ2-2; the D is unclear. The CDR3 length is 18 residues. Trimming shortened V by 2 bases and J by 4 bases, and 20 bases separated the two germline ends. Germline CDR1 is LGHNT and CDR2 is FRNRAP. The CDR3 is CASGLSFTFRGITGELFF. The DNA of the CDR3 is TGTGCTAGTGGTTTGTCGTTTACCTTCCGTGGGATCACCGGGGAGCTGTTTTTT.

There are many counts of this clonotype. V gene TRBV12-3 or TRBV12-4 combines with J gene TRBJ2-5, with a weak D call TRBD2 (5 bases). This CDR3 is built from 13 residues. V dropped 0 bases and J dropped 5 bases, with 7 bases sitting between them. The CDR3 region is CASSLARGETQYF. The CDR3, as DNA: TGTGCCAGCAGTTTAGCTCGCGGGGAGACCCAGTACTTC.

This clonotype was detected ten times or more. Here the CDR3 DNA reads TGTGCCAGCAGCCGCCACAGCGGGGGGATCTACGAGCAGTACTTC. This encodes CASSRHSGGIYEQYF. The chain couples TRBV12-3 or TRBV12-4 to TRBJ2-7; TRBD2 matches at 9 bases. V shed 6 bases, J shed 3 bases, and the junction held 9 bases outside the gene matches. CDR3 size: 15 residues.

This clonotype showed up many times. This chain connects TRBV28 to TRBJ1-2; D not certain. The CDR3 loop spans 16 amino acids. Trimming took off 3 bases at V and 2 bases at J, with 16 bases between the two ends. The V gene's germline CDR1 is MDHEN and CDR2 SYDVKM. Here the CDR3 DNA reads TGTGCCAGCAGTTTTCTAGGGATTTCCCACAACTATGGCTACACCTTC. Translated: CASSFLGISHNYGYTF.

The chain joins TRBV6-2 or TRBV6-3 to TRBJ1-3; D unclear. This CDR3 is built from 14 residues. Germline lookup yields CDR1 MNHEY and CDR2 SVGEGT. V lost 5 bases, J lost 4 bases, and 12 bases lay in between. CDR3 coding DNA: TGTGCCAGCAGTGAAGGCGCTGGCGGAAACACCATATATTTT. Its protein product is CASSEGAGGNTIYF.

This clonotype was observed a few times. V usage is TRBV5-8 and J usage is TRBJ1-1; D possibly corresponds to TRBD1 (6 bases). V lost 6 bases and J lost 4, with 13 bases in between. The CDR3 length is 13 residues. CDR1 and CDR2 (germline): SGHTS, YDEGEE. CDR3 sequence: CASNQGRVTEAFF. The DNA for the CDR3 is TGTGCCAGCAATCAGGGGAGGGTCACTGAAGCTTTCTTT.

This clonotype was seen repeatedly, ten times or more. The chain couples TRBV6-5 to TRBJ1-2, with D uncertain. There are 15 residues in the CDR3. Germline CDR1 reads MNHEY; CDR2 reads SVGAGI. The V end was cut by 0 bases, the J end by 6 bases, with 14 bases between. CDR3 sequence: CASSYSRQKRDGYTF. In DNA form, the CDR3 reads TGTGCCAGCAGTTACTCGCGCCAGAAGAGGGATGGCTACACCTTC.

The sample holds one count of this clonotype. This chain joins TRBV20-1 and TRBJ2-5, with a tentative D call TRBD2 (6 bases). The last part of the DNA fits TRBJ2-1 better; the J call may be wrong. Germline CDR1 DFQATT, CDR2 SNEGSKA (reference sequence). This CDR3 comprises 11 residues. CDR3 DNA: TGCAGTGCCAGGACTACTGTTGAGCAGTTCTTC. Its protein is CSARTTVEQFF.

The V and J genes are TRBV5-6 and TRBJ2-7, with 8 bases matching TRBD2. The CDR3 has 15 residues. With 5 bases clipped from V and 0 bases from J, the junction kept 7 bases outside the gene matches. Germline loops: CDR1 SGHDT, CDR2 YYEEEE. The CDR3 nucleotides read TGTGCCAGCAGAATTAGCGGGGCTCTCTCCTACGAGCAGTACTTC. As protein: CASRISGALSYEQYF.

The genes are TRBV7-2 and TRBJ2-5; tentatively, D is TRBD1 (5 bases). Trimming stripped 2 bases from V and 3 bases from J, with 10 bases between. CDR1 is SGHTA, CDR2 FQGNSA, per germline. The CDR3 totals 14 residues. CDR3 region: CASSLNQGKETQYF. DNA for the CDR3: TGTGCCAGCAGCTTAAATCAGGGAAAAGAGACCCAGTACTTC.

This clonotype was counted many times. The V gene is TRBV11-2, the J gene TRBJ1-1; D remains ambiguous. V was pared by 5 bases and J by 11 bases, with 15 bases between. This CDR3 has 12 amino acids. CDR1 SGHAT and CDR2 FQNNGV come from the germline V gene. CDR3 sequence reads: CASSPSRVSAFF. In DNA, the CDR3 is TGTGCCAGCAGCCCAAGTAGGGTTTCGGCTTTCTTT.

The rearrangement joins TRBV27 to TRBJ1-1, with 7 bases lining up with TRBD1. This CDR3 region has 15 residues. Germline values: CDR1 MNHEY, CDR2 SMNVEV (reference sequence). Trimming at V came to 0 bases and at J to 4 bases, leaving 5 bases not matched to a gene. CDR3 protein: CASSLSQGGGTEAFF. The CDR3, as DNA: TGTGCCAGCAGTTTATCCCAGGGGGGGGGCACTGAAGCTTTCTTT.

There are a few counts of this clonotype. J is TRBJ2-2 and V is TRBV12-3 or TRBV12-4; 7 nucleotides align to TRBD1. V lost 4 bases to trimming and J lost 4 bases; unmatched junction nucleotides: 9. This CDR3 has 16 amino acids. CDR3 protein: CASSSRERGLTGELFF. The CDR3 DNA reads TGTGCCAGCAGTTCTCGGGAAAGGGGGCTCACCGGGGAGCTGTTTTTT.

Ten or more counts support this clonotype. The rearrangement links TRBV6-1 to TRBJ1-4; TRBD1 matches 7 bases. Germline V gene sequence: CDR1 MNHNS, CDR2 SASEGT. Losses at the gene ends were 10 bases for V and 6 bases for J; bases not matched to a gene: 11. The CDR3 has 14 residues. This CDR3 reads CATRAGTGDEKLFF. Written as DNA, the CDR3 is TGTGCCACCCGGGCGGGAACAGGGGATGAAAAACTGTTTTTT.

The chain recombines TRBV28 with TRBJ2-3; 13 bases line up with TRBD2. V dropped 8 bases and J dropped 4; count of bases not matched to a gene: 3. The germline CDR1 and CDR2 sequences are MDHEN and SYDVKM. The CDR3 is 14 amino acids. The CDR3 loop is CASGLAGVADTQYF. The CDR3 DNA reads TGTGCCAGCGGACTAGCGGGAGTCGCAGATACGCAGTATTTT.

This clonotype has a handful of counts. The CDR3 here is CSVGVAGGPSGELFF. The CDR3 nucleotides are TGCAGCGTTGGTGTAGCGGGAGGGCCTAGCGGGGAGCTGTTTTTT. V gene TRBV29-1 combines with J gene TRBJ2-2, with 11 bases lining up with TRBD2. Germline CDR1 reads SQVTM; CDR2 reads ANQGSEA. V trimming: 4 bases; J trimming: 7 bases; junction bases outside the gene matches: 8. The CDR3 covers 15 residues.

The rearrangement uses TRBV29-1 and TRBJ2-2; D is ambiguous. CDR1 SQVTM and CDR2 ANQGSEA come from the germline V gene. The ends were cut back, 4 bases at V and 2 bases at J, with 14 bases in the middle. The length of the CDR3 is 15 residues. This CDR3 is CSVVWSQKNTGELFF. DNA for the CDR3: TGCAGCGTTGTTTGGAGCCAGAAAAACACCGGGGAGCTGTTTTTT.

The chain recombines TRBV6-1 with TRBJ1-5; 7 bases agree with TRBD1. Trimming cost V 7 bases and J 9 bases; bases outside gene matches: 15. This CDR3 has 15 residues. The germline V gene has CDR1 MNHNS and CDR2 SASEGT. CDR3 in amino acids: CASKPTGTPDGPQHF. As DNA, the CDR3 is TGTGCCAGCAAACCGACAGGGACTCCAGACGGGCCCCAGCATTTT.

This clonotype was seen at least ten times. As DNA, the CDR3 is TGCAGCGTTCTACAGGGACTCGACACTGAAGCTTTCTTT. Its translation: CSVLQGLDTEAFF. The chain is built from TRBV29-1 and TRBJ1-1; D is possibly TRBD1 (6 bases). The CDR3 runs 13 residues. V was cut by 5 bases and J by 3 bases, with 13 bases left in between. Per the germline V gene, CDR1 is SQVTM and CDR2 is ANQGSEA.